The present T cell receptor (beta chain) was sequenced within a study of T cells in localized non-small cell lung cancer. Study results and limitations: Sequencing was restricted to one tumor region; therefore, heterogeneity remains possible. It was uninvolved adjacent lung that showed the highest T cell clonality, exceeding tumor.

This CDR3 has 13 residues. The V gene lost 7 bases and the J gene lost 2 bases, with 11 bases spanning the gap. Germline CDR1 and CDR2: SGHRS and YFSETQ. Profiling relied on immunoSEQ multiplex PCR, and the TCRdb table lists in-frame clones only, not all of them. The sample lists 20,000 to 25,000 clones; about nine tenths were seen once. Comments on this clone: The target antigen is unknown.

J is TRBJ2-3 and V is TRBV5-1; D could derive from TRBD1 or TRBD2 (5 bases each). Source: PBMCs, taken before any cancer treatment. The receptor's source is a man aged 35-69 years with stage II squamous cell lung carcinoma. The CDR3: CASGPGPTDTQYF. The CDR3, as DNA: TGCGCCAGCGGGCCGGGGCCCACAGATACGCAGTATTTT.